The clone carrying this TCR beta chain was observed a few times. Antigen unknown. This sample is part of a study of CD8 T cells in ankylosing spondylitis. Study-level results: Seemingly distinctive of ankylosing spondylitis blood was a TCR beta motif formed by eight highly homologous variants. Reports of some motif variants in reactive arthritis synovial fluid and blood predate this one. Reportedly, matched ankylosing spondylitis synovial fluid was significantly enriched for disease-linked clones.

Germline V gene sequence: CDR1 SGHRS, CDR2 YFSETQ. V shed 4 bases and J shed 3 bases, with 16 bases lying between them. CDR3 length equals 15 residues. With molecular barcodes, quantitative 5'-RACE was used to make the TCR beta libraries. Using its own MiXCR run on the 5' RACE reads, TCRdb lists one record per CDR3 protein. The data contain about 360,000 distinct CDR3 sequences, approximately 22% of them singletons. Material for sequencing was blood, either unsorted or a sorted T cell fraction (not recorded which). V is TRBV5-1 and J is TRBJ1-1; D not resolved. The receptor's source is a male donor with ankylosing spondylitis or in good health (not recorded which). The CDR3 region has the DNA TGCGCCAGCAGCCCCCGACCCACCGGGGACACTGAAGCTTTCTTT. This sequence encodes CASSPRPTGDTEAFF.